The next 15 T cell receptor beta chains were all read from a single sample in a study of metastatic and nonmetastatic thyroid tumors. MiXCR reprocessed the PCR reads for TCRdb. The profile covers about 40,000 clones, with about 16% appearing a single time and 3.5% to 4% taken by the ten largest. Every patient underwent thyroid surgery untreated. Sequenced input: blood. The receptors were sampled from a female donor with papillary thyroid cancer or a benign thyroid nodule (not recorded which). Some clones in this sample may be carry-over from other donors' samples.

This clone appeared many times. V usage is TRBV27 and J usage is TRBJ2-3; tentative D call: TRBD2 (6 bases). Trimming removed 4 bases from V and 4 bases from J, with 15 bases in between. Looked up from germline, CDR1 is MNHEY and CDR2 is SMNVEV (reference sequence). This CDR3 has 15 amino acids. DNA for the CDR3: TGTGCCAGCAGTTGGGAAGCGGGCCGGGCAGATACGCAGTATTTT. Its protein is CASSWEAGRADTQYF.

The chain uses TRBV13 and TRBJ2-7; the match to TRBD2 covers 13 bases. This CDR3 comprises 15 residues. Per the germline V gene, CDR1 is PRHDT and CDR2 is FYEKMQ (reference sequence). V trimming: 0 bases; J trimming: 11 bases; junction bases outside the gene matches: 7. The CDR3 bases are TGTGCCAGCAGCTTAGGACCCGGACTAGCGGGAGCGAAGTACTTC. Residues: CASSLGPGLAGAKYF.

This clone was observed many times. The chain couples TRBV3-1 to TRBJ2-3; the D gene is possibly TRBD2 (7 bases). Germline CDR1 reads LGHDT; CDR2 reads YNNKEL (reference sequence). This CDR3 has 15 residues. The V and J ends lost 1 base and 7 bases respectively, with 15 bases between them. This chain's CDR3 is CASSQGGGHSYTQYF. The CDR3 nucleotides read TGTGCCAGCAGCCAAGGGGGGGGGCATAGTTATACGCAGTATTTT.

This clone ranks as medium-sized. The chain links TRBV6-1 to TRBJ1-2, with D uncertain. Trimming pared 5 bases from V and 5 bases from J, leaving 12 bases between. CDR3 length equals 13 residues. The germline gives CDR1 MNHNS, CDR2 SASEGT. CDR3 in DNA: TGTGCCAGCAGTTCGACCGGAACATATGGCTACACCTTC. As protein: CASSSTGTYGYTF.

In its sample, this clone was seen many times. This sequence joins TRBV19 and TRBJ1-1, with D possibly TRBD1 on 5 matching bases. CDR3 length: 16 residues. The ends were cut back, 3 bases at V and 4 bases at J, with 18 bases in the middle. Germline values: CDR1 LNHDA, CDR2 SQIVND (reference sequence). The CDR3 region has the DNA TGTGCCAGTAGTATTGGGTCTAATACTGGGGGCACTGAAGCTTTCTTT. Translation: CASSIGSNTGGTEAFF.

This clone was found many times. The V call is TRBV4-2, the J call TRBJ2-1; D uncertain. This CDR3 has 14 amino acids. CDR1 is LGHNA, CDR2 YNFKEQ, per germline. Trimming removed 2 bases from V and 7 bases from J, with 12 bases in between. CDR3 DNA: TGTGCCAGCAGCCAAACGTCGACTCTAAATGAGCAGTTCTTC. This codes for CASSQTSTLNEQFF.

This clone was recorded many times. With a much larger clone just one base away, this may be a read error. The J gene is TRBJ1-2, the V gene TRBV3-1; 10 bases fit TRBD1. Germline CDR1 reads LGHDT; CDR2 reads YNNKEL (reference sequence). The CDR3 contains 15 residues. This CDR3 is CASSQGTGGNYGHTF. CDR3 DNA sequence: TGTGCCAGCAGCCAAGGGACAGGGGGTAACTATGGCCACACCTTC.

This clone was detected many times. The chain is built from TRBV28 and TRBJ2-7, with D tentatively TRBD2 (5 bases). V was clipped by 3 bases and J by 2 bases, with 14 bases between them. The germline CDR1 and CDR2 sequences are MDHEN and SYDVKM. The CDR3 spans 15 residues. CDR3 nucleotides: TGTGCCAGCAGTTTTCCAAGCGGAGTAACCTACGAGCAGTACTTC. Encoded protein: CASSFPSGVTYEQYF.

This clone came up many times. DNA for the CDR3: TGTGCCTGGATTACCGGGACAGGACCCTACGAGCAGTACTTC. This translates into CAWITGTGPYEQYF. The chain uses TRBV30 and TRBJ2-7; 8 positions agree with TRBD1. Germline lookup yields CDR1 GTSNPN and CDR2 SVGIG (reference sequence). With 4 bases clipped from V and 2 bases from J, the junction kept 7 bases outside the gene matches. This CDR3 is built from 14 residues.

This clone was found many times. The chain has TRBV6-2 or TRBV6-3 and TRBJ1-5; 7 bases agree with TRBD1. The germline V gene encodes CDR1 MNHEY and CDR2 SVGEGT. Trimming at V came to 6 bases and at J to 2 bases, leaving 7 bases not matched to a gene. This CDR3 has 15 residues. CDR3: CASRSDRVGNQPQHF. The CDR3 region has the DNA TGTGCCAGCAGATCCGACAGGGTTGGCAATCAGCCCCAGCATTTT.

This clone was recorded at least ten times. V usage is TRBV3-1 and J usage is TRBJ2-5; 10 bases align to TRBD1. CDR3 length equals 17 residues. Losses at the gene ends were 1 base for V and 5 bases for J; bases not matched to a gene: 10. Germline V CDR1 and CDR2: LGHDT, YNNKEL (reference sequence). In nucleotides, the CDR3 is TGTGCCAGCAGCCAAGCGGCAGGACAGGGGGTTTGGGAGACCCAGTACTTC. It yields the protein CASSQAAGQGVWETQYF.

V usage is TRBV27 and J usage is TRBJ2-1, with TRBD2 identical over 7 bases. The CDR3 is 14 residues long. CDR1 and CDR2 from the germline V gene are MNHEY and SMNVEV (reference sequence). V trimming: 5 bases; J trimming: 6 bases; junction bases outside the gene matches: 7. CDR3: CASSPGRGVNEQFF. In nucleotides, the CDR3 is TGTGCCAGCAGTCCAGGACGGGGGGTCAATGAGCAGTTCTTC.

This clone has ten or more counts. The CDR3 spells CSVAETRETQYF. In DNA form, the CDR3 reads TGCAGCGTTGCGGAGACGCGGGAGACCCAGTACTTC. The chain joins TRBV29-1 to TRBJ2-5; D uncertain. Trimming removed 4 bases from V and 5 bases from J, with 11 bases in between. CDR3 length equals 12 residues. Germline assignment: CDR1 SQVTM and CDR2 ANQGSEA. Complete variable domain (other parts from reference TRBV29-1 and TRBJ2-5): SAVISQKPSRDICQRGTSLTIQCQVDSQVTMMFWYRQQPGQSLTLIATANQGSEATYESGFVIDKFPISRPNLTFSTLTVSNMSPEDSSIYLCSVAETRETQYFGPGTRLLVL.

This clone occurred many times. The chain carries TRBV19 and TRBJ2-7; 9 bases fit TRBD2. CDR1 and CDR2 (germline): LNHDA, SQIVND (reference sequence). The CDR3 is 15 residues long. Trimming took 6 bases from V and 2 from J; bases not matched to a gene: 8. The DNA for the CDR3 is TGTGCCAGTAGGGTAAGCGGGGGGCAGACCTACGAGCAGTACTTC. This sequence encodes CASRVSGGQTYEQYF.

This clone was picked up many times. The chain is built from TRBV7-3 and TRBJ2-2; D unresolved. Germline V CDR1 and CDR2: SGHTA, FQGTGA. The CDR3 consists of 12 residues. Trimming stripped 3 bases from V and 5 bases from J, with 4 bases between. The CDR3 DNA reads as TGTGCCAGCAGCTTTGGGACCGGGGAGCTGTTTTTT. It yields the protein CASSFGTGELFF.